A selection of T cell receptor beta chains follows, all from one sample in a study of T cell responses to AZD1222 COVID-19 vaccine. Here immunoSEQ multiplex PCR was the method, and the copy in TCRdb shows in-frame clones only, minus some. The sample carries 75,000 to 95,000 clones, about 87% recorded once. This specimen consisted of peripheral blood, obtained 28 days after the second dose of the MenACWY control vaccine. The origin of the receptors is an adult who received the MenACWY meningococcal vaccine as a control. CDR3s include the opening cysteine and the closing phenylalanine or tryptophan. Each record gives: V gene, D gene, J gene, clone size, CDR3 protein, CDR3 DNA. D genes are given only for firm matches. Clone size appears in some rows only: once, few, many, or a class for an expanded clone.

TRBV6-5,TRBD1,TRBJ1-4,-,CASSLRTGTVDEKLFF,TGTGCCAGCAGTTTAAGGACCGGGACAGTCGATGAAAAACTGTTTTTT
TRBV5-4,-,TRBJ2-5,-,CASSLAGEGVGETQYF,TGTGCCAGCAGCTTGGCCGGAGAGGGGGTGGGAGAGACCCAGTACTTC
TRBV6-2/TRBV6-3,-,TRBJ1-1,once,CASSINTEAFF,TGTGCCAGCAGTATAAACACTGAAGCTTTCTTT
TRBV7-8,TRBD1,TRBJ1-1,-,CASSLEQGRNTEAFF,TGTGCCAGCAGCTTGGAACAGGGGCGGAACACTGAAGCTTTCTTT
TRBV11-2,TRBD2,TRBJ2-5,once,CASSLYGPGLAGQETQYF,TGTGCCAGCAGCTTATACGGTCCGGGACTAGCGGGGCAAGAGACCCAGTACTTC
TRBV29-1,-,TRBJ2-1,-,CSVEARQLNEQFF,TGCAGCGTTGAAGCCCGACAGCTAAATGAGCAGTTCTTC
TRBV3-1/TRBV3-2,-,TRBJ2-7,-,CASSQVGAYEQYF,TGTGCCAGCAGCCAAGTAGGCGCCTACGAGCAGTACTTC
TRBV9,-,TRBJ1-3,-,CASSVATGQGNTIYF,TGTGCCAGCAGCGTAGCTACGGGGCAAGGAAACACCATATATTTT
TRBV5-1,TRBD1,TRBJ2-2,-,CASSSGPGTGDTGELFF,TGCGCCAGCAGCTCGGGACCTGGGACAGGTGACACCGGGGAGCTGTTTTTT
TRBV6-4,TRBD2,TRBJ2-7,-,CASSDPGTSGSSSYEQYF,TGTGCCAGCAGTGACCCCGGGACTAGCGGCTCAAGCTCCTACGAGCAGTACTTC
TRBV18,TRBD1,TRBJ1-1,once,CASSPRDSEAFF,TGTGCCAGCTCACCCCGGGACAGCGAAGCTTTCTTT
TRBV7-2,TRBD2,TRBJ2-2,-,CASRSRGGRTGELFF,TGTGCCAGCAGGTCACGGGGGGGCCGAACCGGGGAGCTGTTTTTT
TRBV6-5,-,TRBJ1-2,-,CASSYSLKTSGYTF,TGTGCCAGCAGTTACTCCCTAAAAACCAGCGGCTACACCTTC
TRBV6-1,TRBD1,TRBJ1-4,-,CASSEHSGTGDEKLFF,TGTGCCAGCAGTGAACACTCCGGGACAGGGGATGAAAAACTGTTTTTT
TRBV5-1,-,TRBJ2-5,-,CASSFSGVPEETQYF,TGCGCCAGCAGCTTTTCAGGGGTTCCGGAAGAGACCCAGTACTTC
TRBV29-1,TRBD2,TRBJ2-1,-,CSVDGLAGADNEQFF,TGCAGCGTTGATGGACTAGCGGGGGCGGACAATGAGCAGTTCTTC